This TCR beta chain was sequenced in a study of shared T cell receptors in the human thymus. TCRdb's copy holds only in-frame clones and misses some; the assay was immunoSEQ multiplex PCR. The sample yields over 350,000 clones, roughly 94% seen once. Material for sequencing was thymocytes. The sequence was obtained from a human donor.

CDR3 region: CASSPGRRTRPHNEQFF. The CDR3, as DNA: TGTGCCAGCAGCCCCGGCAGGCGGACTCGACCCCACAATGAGCAGTTCTTC. V and J are TRBV11-2 and TRBJ2-1; TRBD2 is a possible D gene (5 bases). The length of the CDR3 is 17 residues. From germline, CDR1 is SGHAT and CDR2 FQNNGV. V was trimmed by 5 bases and J by 5 bases, leaving 22 bases between them.